This TCR beta chain is from a study of T cell changes during pregnancy in multiple sclerosis. This CDR3 is 13 amino acids long. V lost 6 bases and J 0 bases, leaving 8 bases between the germline ends. Germline assignment: CDR1 MNHEY and CDR2 SVGAGI. The data were produced by immunoSEQ multiplex PCR, yet TCRdb's version contains in-frame clones alone and is incomplete. The sample shows approximately 110,000 clones, 91% of them seen only once. The J gene is TRBJ2-5, the V gene TRBV6-5; maybe TRBD1 (6 bases). The TCR sequence derives from a female donor with multiple sclerosis, enrolled in a pregnancy study. This material consisted of peripheral blood, taken after pregnancy. In DNA, the CDR3 is TGTGCCAGCAGAGGGGACAACCAAGAGACCCAGTACTTC. It specifies CASRGDNQETQYF.